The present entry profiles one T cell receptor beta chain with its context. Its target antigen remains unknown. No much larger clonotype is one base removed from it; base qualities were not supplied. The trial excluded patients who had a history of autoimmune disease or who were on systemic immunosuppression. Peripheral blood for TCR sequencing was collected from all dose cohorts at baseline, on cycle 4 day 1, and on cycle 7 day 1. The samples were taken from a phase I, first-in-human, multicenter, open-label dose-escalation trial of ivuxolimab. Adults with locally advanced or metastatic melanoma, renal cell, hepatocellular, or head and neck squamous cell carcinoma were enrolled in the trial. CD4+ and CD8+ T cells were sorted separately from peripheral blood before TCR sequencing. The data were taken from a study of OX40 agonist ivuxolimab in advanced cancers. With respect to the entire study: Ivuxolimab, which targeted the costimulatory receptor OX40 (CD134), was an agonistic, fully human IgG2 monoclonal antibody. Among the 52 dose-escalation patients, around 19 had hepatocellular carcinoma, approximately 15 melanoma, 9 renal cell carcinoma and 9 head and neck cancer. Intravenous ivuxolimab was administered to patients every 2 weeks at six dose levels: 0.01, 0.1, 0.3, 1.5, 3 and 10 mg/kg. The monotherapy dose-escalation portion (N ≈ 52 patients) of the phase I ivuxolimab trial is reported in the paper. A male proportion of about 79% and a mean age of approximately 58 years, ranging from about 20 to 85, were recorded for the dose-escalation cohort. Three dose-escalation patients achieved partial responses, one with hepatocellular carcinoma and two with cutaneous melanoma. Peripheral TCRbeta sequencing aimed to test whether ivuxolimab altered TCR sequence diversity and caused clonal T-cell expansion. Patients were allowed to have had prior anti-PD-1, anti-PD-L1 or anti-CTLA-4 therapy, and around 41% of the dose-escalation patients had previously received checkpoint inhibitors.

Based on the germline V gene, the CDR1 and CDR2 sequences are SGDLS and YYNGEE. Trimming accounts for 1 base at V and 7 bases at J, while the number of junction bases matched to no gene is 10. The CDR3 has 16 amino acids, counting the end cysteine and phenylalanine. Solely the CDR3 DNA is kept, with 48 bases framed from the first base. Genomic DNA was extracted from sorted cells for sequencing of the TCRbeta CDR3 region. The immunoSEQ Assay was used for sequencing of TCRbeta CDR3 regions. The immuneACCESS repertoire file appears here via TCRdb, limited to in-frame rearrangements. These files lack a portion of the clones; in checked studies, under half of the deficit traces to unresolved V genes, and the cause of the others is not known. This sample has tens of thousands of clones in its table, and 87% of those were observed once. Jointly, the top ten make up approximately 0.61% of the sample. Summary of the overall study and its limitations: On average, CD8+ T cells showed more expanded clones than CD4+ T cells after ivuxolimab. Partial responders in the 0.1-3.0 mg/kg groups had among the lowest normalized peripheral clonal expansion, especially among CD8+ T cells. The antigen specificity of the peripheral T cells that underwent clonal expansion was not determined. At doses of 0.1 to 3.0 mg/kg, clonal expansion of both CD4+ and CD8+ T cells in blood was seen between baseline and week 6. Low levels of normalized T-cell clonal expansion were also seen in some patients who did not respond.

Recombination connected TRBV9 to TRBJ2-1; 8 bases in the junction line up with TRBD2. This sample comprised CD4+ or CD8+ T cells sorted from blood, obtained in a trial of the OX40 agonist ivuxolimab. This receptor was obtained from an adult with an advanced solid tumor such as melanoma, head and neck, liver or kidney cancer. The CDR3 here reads CASSVRPSGRVNEQFF. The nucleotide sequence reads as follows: TGTGCCAGCAGCGTACGTCCTAGCGGGCGGGTGAATGAGCAGTTCTTC.